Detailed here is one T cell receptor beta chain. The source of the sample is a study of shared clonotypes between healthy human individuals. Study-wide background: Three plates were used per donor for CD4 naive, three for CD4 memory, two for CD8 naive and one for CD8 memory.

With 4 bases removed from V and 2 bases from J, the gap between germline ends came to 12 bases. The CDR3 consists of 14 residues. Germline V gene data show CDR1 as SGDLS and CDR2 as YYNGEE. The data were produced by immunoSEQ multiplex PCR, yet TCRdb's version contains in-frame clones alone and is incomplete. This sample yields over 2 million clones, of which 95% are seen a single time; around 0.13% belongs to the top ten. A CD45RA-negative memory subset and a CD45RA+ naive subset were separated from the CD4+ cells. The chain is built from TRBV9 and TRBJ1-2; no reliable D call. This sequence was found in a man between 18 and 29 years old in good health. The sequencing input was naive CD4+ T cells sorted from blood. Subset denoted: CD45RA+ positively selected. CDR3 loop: CASSSGTPNYGYTF. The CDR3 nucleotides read TGTGCCAGCAGCTCCGGTACGCCCAACTATGGCTACACCTTC.